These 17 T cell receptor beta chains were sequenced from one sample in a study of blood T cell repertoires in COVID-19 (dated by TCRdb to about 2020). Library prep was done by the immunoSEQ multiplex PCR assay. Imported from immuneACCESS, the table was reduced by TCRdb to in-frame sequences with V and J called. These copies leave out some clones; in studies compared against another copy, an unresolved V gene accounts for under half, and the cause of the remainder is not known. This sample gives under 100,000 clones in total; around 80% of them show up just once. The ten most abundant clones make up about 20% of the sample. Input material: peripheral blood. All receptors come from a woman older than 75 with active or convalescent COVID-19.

CDR3 coding DNA: TGTGCCAGCAGCGTAGAAGGGCGCGGGGGCCTGAGGGGCTACACCTTC. It encodes CASSVEGRGGLRGYTF. This rearrangement joins TRBV9 to TRBJ1-2; D may be TRBD1 (6 bases). The CDR3 has 16 amino acids. V lost 0 bases and J lost 8, with 20 bases in between. Germline V gene data show CDR1 as SGDLS and CDR2 as YYNGEE.

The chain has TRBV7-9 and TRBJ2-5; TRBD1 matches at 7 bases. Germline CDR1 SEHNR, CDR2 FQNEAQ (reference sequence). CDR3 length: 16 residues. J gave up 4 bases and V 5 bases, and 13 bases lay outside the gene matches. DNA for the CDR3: TGTGCCAGCAGCCTCGGGACAGTGCCTATCGGAGAGACCCAGTACTTC. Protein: CASSLGTVPIGETQYF.

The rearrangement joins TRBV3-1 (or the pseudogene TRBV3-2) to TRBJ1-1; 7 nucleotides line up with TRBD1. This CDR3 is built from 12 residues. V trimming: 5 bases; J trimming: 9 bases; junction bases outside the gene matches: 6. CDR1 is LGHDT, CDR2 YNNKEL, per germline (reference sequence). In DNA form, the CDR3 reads TGTGCCAGCAGCTACAGGGGTTTTCAAGCTTTCTTT. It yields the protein CASSYRGFQAFF.

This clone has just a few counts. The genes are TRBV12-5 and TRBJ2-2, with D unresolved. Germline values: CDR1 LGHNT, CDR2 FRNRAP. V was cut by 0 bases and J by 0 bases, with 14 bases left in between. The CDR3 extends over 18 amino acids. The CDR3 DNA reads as TGTGCTAGTGGTTTGGTACCCAAGGAGTCAACGAACACCGGGGAGCTGTTTTTT. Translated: CASGLVPKESTNTGELFF.

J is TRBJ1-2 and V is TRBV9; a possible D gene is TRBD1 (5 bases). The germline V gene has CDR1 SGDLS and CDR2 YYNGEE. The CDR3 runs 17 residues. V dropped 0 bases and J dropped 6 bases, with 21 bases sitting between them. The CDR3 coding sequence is TGTGCCAGCAGCGTAGATCGTTGGAGGGGAGCTATGGATGGCTACACCTTC. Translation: CASSVDRWRGAMDGYTF.

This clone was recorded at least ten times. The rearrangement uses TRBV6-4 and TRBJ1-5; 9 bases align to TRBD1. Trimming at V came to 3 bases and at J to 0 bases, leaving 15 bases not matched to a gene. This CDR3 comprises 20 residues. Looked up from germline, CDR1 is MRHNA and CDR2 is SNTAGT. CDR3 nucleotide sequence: TGTGCCAGCAGTGAATGGAGGATAGGGGACAGGGCTTATAGCAATCAGCCCCAGCATTTT. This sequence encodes CASSEWRIGDRAYSNQPQHF.

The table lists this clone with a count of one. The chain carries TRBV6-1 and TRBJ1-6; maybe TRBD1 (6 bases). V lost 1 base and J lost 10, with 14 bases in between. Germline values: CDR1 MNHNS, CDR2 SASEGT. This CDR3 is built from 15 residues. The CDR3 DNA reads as TGTGCCAGCAGTGAAGATCCAGGGGTAAGATCACCCCTCCACTTT. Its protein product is CASSEDPGVRSPLHF.

The CDR3 DNA reads TGTGCCAGCAGTTCTACTAAGACAGGGGTGAACACTGAAGCTTTCTTT. This encodes CASSSTKTGVNTEAFF. J is TRBJ1-1 and V is TRBV27, with TRBD1 matching over 8 bases. The CDR3 runs to 16 residues. V was pared by 4 bases and J by 0 bases, with 7 bases of the junction left unmatched. Looked up from germline, CDR1 is MNHEY and CDR2 is SMNVEV (reference sequence).

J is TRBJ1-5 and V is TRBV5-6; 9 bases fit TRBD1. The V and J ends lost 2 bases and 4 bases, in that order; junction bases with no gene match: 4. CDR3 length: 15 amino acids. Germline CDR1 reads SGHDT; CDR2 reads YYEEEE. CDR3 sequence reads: CASSFGGTGNQPQHF. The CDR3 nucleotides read TGTGCCAGCAGCTTCGGAGGGACAGGGAATCAGCCCCAGCATTTT.

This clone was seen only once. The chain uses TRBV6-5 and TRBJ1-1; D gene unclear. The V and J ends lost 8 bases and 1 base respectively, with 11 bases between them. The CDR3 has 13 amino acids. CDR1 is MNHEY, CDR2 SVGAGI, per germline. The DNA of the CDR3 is TGTGCCAGCGGGAGGGCCGAGAACACTGAAGCTTTCTTT. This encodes CASGRAENTEAFF.

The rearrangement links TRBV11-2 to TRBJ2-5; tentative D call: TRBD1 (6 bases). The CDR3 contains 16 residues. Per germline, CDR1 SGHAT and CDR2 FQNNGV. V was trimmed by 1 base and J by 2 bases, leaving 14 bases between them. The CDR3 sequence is CASSLGAGAGQETQYF. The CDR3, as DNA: TGTGCCAGCAGCTTAGGGGCAGGGGCAGGGCAAGAGACCCAGTACTTC.

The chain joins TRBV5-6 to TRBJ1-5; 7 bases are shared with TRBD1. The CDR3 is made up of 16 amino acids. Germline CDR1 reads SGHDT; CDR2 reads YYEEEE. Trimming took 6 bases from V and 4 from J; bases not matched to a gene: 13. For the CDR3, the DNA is TGTGCCAGCACCGGGATGGGACAGAGTCGAAATCAGCCCCAGCATTTT. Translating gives CASTGMGQSRNQPQHF. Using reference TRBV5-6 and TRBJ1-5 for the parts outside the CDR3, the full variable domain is DAGVTQSPTHLIKTRGQQVTLRCSPKSGHDTVSWYQQALGQGPQFIFQYYEEEERQRGNFPDRFSGHQFPNYSSELNVNALLLGDSALYLCASTGMGQSRNQPQHFGDGTRLSIL.

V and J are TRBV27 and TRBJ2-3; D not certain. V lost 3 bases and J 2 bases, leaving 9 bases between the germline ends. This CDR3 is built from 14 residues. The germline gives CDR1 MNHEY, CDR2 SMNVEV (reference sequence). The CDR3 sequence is CASSFELPTDTQYF. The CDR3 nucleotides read TGTGCCAGCAGTTTCGAACTACCCACAGATACGCAGTATTTT.

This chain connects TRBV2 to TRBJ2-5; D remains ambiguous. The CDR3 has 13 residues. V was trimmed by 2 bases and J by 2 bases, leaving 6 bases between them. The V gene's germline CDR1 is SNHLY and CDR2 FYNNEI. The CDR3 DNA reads TGTGCCAGCAGTGAATGGGCTCAAGAGACCCAGTACTTC. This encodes CASSEWAQETQYF.

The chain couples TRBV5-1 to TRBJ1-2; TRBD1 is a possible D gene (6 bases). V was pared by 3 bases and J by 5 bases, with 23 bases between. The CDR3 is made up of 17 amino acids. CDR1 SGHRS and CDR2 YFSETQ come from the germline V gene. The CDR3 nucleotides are TGCGCCAGCAGCTCCTCATCCATTCTCGACAGGAAATATGGCTACACCTTC. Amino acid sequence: CASSSSSILDRKYGYTF.

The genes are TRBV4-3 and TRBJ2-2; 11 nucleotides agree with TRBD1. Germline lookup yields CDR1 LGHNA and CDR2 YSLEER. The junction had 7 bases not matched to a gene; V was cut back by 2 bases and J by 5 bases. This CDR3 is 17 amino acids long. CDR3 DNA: TGCGCCAGCAGCCAAAACGGACAGGGGGCGAGGACCGGGGAGCTGTTTTTT. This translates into CASSQNGQGARTGELFF.

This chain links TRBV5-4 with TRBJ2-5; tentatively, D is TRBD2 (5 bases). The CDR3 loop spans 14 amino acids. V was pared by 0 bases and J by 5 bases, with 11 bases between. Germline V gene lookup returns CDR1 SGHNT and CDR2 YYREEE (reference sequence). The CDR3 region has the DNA TGTGCCAGCAGCTTGGACCCGGGCGGGGAGACCCAGTACTTC. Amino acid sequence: CASSLDPGGETQYF.